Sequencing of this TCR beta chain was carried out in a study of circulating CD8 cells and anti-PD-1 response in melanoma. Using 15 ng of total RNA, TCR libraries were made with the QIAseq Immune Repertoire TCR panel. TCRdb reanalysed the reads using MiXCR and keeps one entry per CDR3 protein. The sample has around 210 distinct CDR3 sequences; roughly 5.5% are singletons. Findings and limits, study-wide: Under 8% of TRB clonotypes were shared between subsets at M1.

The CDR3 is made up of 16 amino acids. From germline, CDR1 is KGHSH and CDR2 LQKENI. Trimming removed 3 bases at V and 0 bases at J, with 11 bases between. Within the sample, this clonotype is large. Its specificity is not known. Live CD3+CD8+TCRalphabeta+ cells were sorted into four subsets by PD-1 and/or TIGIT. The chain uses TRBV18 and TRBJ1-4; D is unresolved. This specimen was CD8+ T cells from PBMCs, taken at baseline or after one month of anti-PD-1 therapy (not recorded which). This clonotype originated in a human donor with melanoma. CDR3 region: CASSPRVGTTNEKLFF. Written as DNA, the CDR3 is TGTGCCAGCTCACCGCGAGTCGGAACAACTAATGAAAAACTGTTTTTT. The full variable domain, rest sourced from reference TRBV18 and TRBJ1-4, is NAGVMQNPRHLVRRRGQEARLRCSPMKGHSHVYWYRQLPEEGLKFMVYLQKENIIDESGMPKERFSAEFPKEGPSILRIQQVVRGDSAAYFCASSPRVGTTNEKLFFGSGTQLSVL.